This T cell receptor beta chain was retrieved from a study of cytomegalovirus exposure and HLA in healthy donors. Of note for this clone: As yet, its antigen is unknown.

The PCR used 60 Vbeta and 13 Jbeta primers. The repertoire was sequenced with immunoSEQ multiplex PCR; TCRdb's copy has only in-frame clones and lacks some. The repertoire includes roughly 180,000 clones, 84% of them detected once, and under 1.1% sits in the top ten. Study-level points and caveats: As a later analysis showed, several of the most significant clusters appeared to be linked to common viral pathogens. Beyond CMV serostatus, there was no information to go on about immune exposure.

The sequencing input was PBMCs. The TCR comes from a man aged 25-40 years in good health and CMV-seronegative.

CDR3 DNA sequence: TGTGCCAGCAGTCGGGACAGAGCCTACGAGCAGTACTTC. It is translated as CASSRDRAYEQYF. The chain is built from TRBV2 and TRBJ2-5, with 7 bases that match TRBD1. Judging by the DNA end, TRBJ2-7 fits better; the J call may be wrong. This CDR3 is built from 13 residues. The germline CDR1 and CDR2 sequences are SNHLY and FYNNEI.